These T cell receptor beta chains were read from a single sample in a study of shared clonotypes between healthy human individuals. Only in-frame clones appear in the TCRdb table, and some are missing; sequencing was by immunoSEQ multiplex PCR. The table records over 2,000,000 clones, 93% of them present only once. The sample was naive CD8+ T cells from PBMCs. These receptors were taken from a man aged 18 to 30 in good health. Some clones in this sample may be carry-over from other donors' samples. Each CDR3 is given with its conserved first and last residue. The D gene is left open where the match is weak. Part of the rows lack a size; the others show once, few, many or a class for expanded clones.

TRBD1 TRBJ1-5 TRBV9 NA CASSVGDRNSNQPQHF TGTGCCAGCAGCGTAGGGGACAGGAATAGCAATCAGCCCCAGCATTTT
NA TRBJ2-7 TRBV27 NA CASSSLSGTYEQYF TGTGCCAGCAGTTCCTTAAGCGGGACATACGAGCAGTACTTC
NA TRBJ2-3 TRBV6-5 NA CASSTGLADTQYF TGTGCCAGCAGTACAGGGCTCGCAGATACGCAGTATTTT
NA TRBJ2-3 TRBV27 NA CASIGAGGTISTDTQYF TGTGCCAGCATAGGGGCCGGCGGGACAATTAGCACAGATACGCAGTATTTT
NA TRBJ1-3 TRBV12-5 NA CASAGGSGNTIYF TGTGCTAGCGCGGGGGGTTCTGGAAACACCATATATTTT
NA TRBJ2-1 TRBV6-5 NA CASSYERSSYNEQFF TGTGCCAGCAGTTACGAGCGGAGCTCCTACAATGAGCAGTTCTTC
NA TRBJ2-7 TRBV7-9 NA CASSLGGQLREQYF TGTGCCAGCAGCTTAGGCGGACAGCTACGCGAGCAGTACTTC
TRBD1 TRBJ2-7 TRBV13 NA CASSSGQPAYEQYF TGTGCCAGCAGCTCGGGACAGCCGGCCTACGAGCAGTACTTC
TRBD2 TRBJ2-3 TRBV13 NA CASSLGTSGSEDTQYF TGTGCCAGCAGCTTGGGGACTAGCGGGAGTGAAGATACGCAGTATTTT
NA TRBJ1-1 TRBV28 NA CASSLGINTEAFF TGTGCCAGCAGTTTGGGCATCAACACTGAAGCTTTCTTT
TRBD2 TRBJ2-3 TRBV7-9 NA CASSWTLAGGSDTQYF TGTGCCAGCAGCTGGACCCTAGCGGGAGGATCAGATACGCAGTATTTT
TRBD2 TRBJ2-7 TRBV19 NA CASSIAGAGEPAHEQYF TGTGCCAGTAGTATCGCCGGGGCGGGAGAACCTGCCCACGAGCAGTACTTC
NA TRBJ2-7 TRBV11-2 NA CASSSDEQYF TGTGCCAGCAGCTCAGACGAGCAGTACTTC
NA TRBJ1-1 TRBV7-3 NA CASTPGGQSDTEAFF TGTGCCAGCACCCCTGGGGGGCAATCGGACACTGAAGCTTTCTTT
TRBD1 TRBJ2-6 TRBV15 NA CATSTTGGQTKPSHVLTF TGTGCCACCAGCACGACAGGGGGTCAAACGAAACCCAGCCACGTCCTGACTTTC
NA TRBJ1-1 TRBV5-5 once CASSYPQMNTEAFF TGTGCCAGCAGCTATCCGCAGATGAACACTGAAGCTTTCTTT
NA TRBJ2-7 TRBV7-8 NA CASSLRAAYEQYF TGTGCCAGCAGCTTAAGAGCCGCCTACGAGCAGTACTTC
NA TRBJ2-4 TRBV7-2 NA CASSHPQIDRAKNIQYF TGTGCCAGCAGCCACCCCCAGATTGATCGGGCCAAAAACATTCAGTACTTC
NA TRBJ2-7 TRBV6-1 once CASSARQPYEQYF TGTGCCAGCAGTGCTCGGCAGCCCTACGAGCAGTACTTC
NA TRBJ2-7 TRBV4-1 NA CASSQPSQHEQYF TGCGCCAGCAGCCAACCCAGTCAGCACGAGCAGTACTTC
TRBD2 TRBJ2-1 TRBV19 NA CASSTLAGTGLYYNEQFF TGTGCCAGTAGTACGCTAGCGGGAACCGGCCTATACTACAATGAGCAGTTCTTC
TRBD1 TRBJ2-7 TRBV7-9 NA CASSFPGQGSYEQYF TGTGCCAGCAGCTTTCCGGGACAGGGATCCTACGAGCAGTACTTC
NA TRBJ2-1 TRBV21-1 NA CASSKRAGEGYNEQFF TGTGCCAGCAGCAAGAGAGCGGGAGAGGGGTACAATGAGCAGTTCTTC
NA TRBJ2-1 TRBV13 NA CASSLSGSLSYNEQFF TGTGCCAGCAGCCTTAGCGGTTCCCTTTCCTACAATGAGCAGTTCTTC
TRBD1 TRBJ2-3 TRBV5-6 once CASSLFTGGDGGTDTQYF TGTGCCAGCAGCTTATTTACAGGGGGCGATGGGGGCACAGATACGCAGTATTTT
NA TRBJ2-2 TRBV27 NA CASSLLGSTGELFF TGTGCCAGCAGTTTATTGGGGTCAACCGGGGAGCTGTTTTTT
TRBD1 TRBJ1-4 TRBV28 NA CASKWGTGGSKLFF TGTGCCAGCAAATGGGGGACAGGGGGCTCGAAACTGTTTTTT
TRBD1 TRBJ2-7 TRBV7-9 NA CASSWGQPYEQYF TGTGCCAGCAGCTGGGGACAGCCCTACGAGCAGTACTTC
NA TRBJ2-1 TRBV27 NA CASSFGQGPYNEQFF TGTGCCAGCAGTTTCGGCCAGGGCCCCTACAATGAGCAGTTCTTC
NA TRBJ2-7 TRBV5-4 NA CASSLEERVGYEQYF TGTGCCAGCAGCTTGGAGGAGCGGGTAGGCTACGAGCAGTACTTC
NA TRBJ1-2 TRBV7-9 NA CASSAGSLDGYTF TGTGCCAGCAGCGCCGGGTCGCTCGATGGCTACACCTTC
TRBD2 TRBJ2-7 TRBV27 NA CASSPGLAAYEQYF TGTGCCAGCAGTCCGGGACTAGCGGCCTACGAGCAGTACTTC
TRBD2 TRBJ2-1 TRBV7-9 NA CASSQPWGGVNEQFF TGTGCCAGCAGCCAGCCGTGGGGAGGGGTGAATGAGCAGTTCTTC
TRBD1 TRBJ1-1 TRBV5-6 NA CASSQTGTGYTEAFF TGTGCCAGCAGCCAGACAGGGACTGGGTACACTGAAGCTTTCTTT
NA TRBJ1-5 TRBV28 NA CASSLRGQPQHF TGTGCCAGCAGTTTACGGGGCCAGCCCCAGCATTTT
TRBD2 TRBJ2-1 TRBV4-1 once CASSPASGRAHEQFF TGCGCCAGCAGCCCCGCTAGCGGGAGGGCACATGAGCAGTTCTTC
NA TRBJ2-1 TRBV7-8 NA CASSTPGTPHIEQFF TGTGCCAGCAGCACCCCCGGGACCCCCCACATAGAGCAGTTCTTC
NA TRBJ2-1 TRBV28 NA CASSKREPSYNEQFF TGTGCCAGCAGCAAAAGGGAGCCCTCCTACAATGAGCAGTTCTTC
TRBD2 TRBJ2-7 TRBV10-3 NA CAMGRLAGSYEQYF TGTGCCATGGGGAGGCTAGCGGGATCCTACGAGCAGTACTTC
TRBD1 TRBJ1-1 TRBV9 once CASSVAGQGGAEAFF TGTGCCAGCAGCGTAGCGGGACAGGGAGGGGCTGAAGCTTTCTTT
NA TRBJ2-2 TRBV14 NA CASSQDLVDAGELFF TGTGCCAGCAGCCAAGATCTAGTTGACGCCGGGGAGCTGTTTTTT
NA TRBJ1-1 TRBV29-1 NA CSVSTDLDTEAFF TGCAGCGTCTCGACGGATCTGGACACTGAAGCTTTCTTT
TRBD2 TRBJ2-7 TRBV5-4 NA CASSPGLASYEQYF TGTGCCAGCTCCCCGGGACTAGCCTCCTACGAGCAGTACTTC
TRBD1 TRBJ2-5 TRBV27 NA CASSSPRTGWETQYF TGTGCCAGCAGTTCACCAAGGACAGGGTGGGAGACCCAGTACTTC
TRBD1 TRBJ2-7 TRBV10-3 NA CAIKDRGGYEQYF TGTGCCATCAAGGACAGGGGCGGGTACGAGCAGTACTTC
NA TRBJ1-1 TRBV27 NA CASSFRQLNTEAFF TGTGCCAGCAGTTTCCGGCAGCTGAACACTGAAGCTTTCTTT
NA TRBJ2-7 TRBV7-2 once CASSFGGGPYEQYF TGTGCCAGCAGCTTTGGTGGCGGGCCCTACGAGCAGTACTTC
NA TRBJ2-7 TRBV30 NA CAWSVMDPGQYF TGTGCCTGGAGTGTAATGGACCCCGGGCAGTACTTC
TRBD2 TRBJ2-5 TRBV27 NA CASRTGLAGETQYF TGTGCCAGCAGGACCGGACTAGCGGGAGAGACCCAGTACTTC
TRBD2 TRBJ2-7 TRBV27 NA CASSQTSGRTYEQYF TGTGCCAGCAGTCAAACTAGCGGAAGAACCTACGAGCAGTACTTC
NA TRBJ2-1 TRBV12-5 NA CASGLDLGGNEQFF TGTGCTAGTGGTTTGGACCTTGGCGGCAATGAGCAGTTCTTC
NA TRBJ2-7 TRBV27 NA CASGVPEQYF TGTGCCAGCGGGGTCCCCGAGCAGTACTTC
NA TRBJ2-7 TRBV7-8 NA CASREGGRSYEQYF TGTGCCAGCAGGGAGGGCGGGCGCTCCTACGAGCAGTACTTC
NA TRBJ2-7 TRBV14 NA CASSQGQILYEQYF TGTGCCAGCAGCCAAGGACAGATTTTGTACGAGCAGTACTTC